The 14 T cell receptor beta chains in this list originate from one sample, sequenced in a study of blood T cell repertoires in COVID-19. Only in-frame clones appear in the TCRdb table, and some are missing; sequencing was by immunoSEQ multiplex PCR. Of under 15,000 clones detected, 80% to 95% appear once; the ten largest clones hold about 28%. What was sequenced was peripheral blood. These receptors all come from a woman in her seventies with active COVID-19.

V and J are TRBV27 and TRBJ1-1, with TRBD1 as a possible D gene (5 bases). The CDR3 totals 14 residues. The germline V gene encodes CDR1 MNHEY and CDR2 SMNVEV (reference sequence). The ends were cut back, 3 bases at V and 4 bases at J, with 12 bases in the middle. CDR3 nucleotide sequence: TGTGCCAGCAGTTTGAGTCAGGGTGTCACTGAAGCTTTCTTT. Protein: CASSLSQGVTEAFF.

J is TRBJ1-1 and V is TRBV5-1, with 10 bases that match TRBD1. V was pared by 3 bases and J by 3 bases, with 2 bases of the junction left unmatched. In germline, CDR1 is SGHRS, CDR2 YFSETQ. This CDR3 is built from 14 residues. The CDR3 DNA reads TGCGCCAGCAGCTCGGGACAGGGGTACACTGAAGCTTTCTTT. Protein: CASSSGQGYTEAFF.

The chain carries TRBV5-1 and TRBJ2-2, with D possibly TRBD1 on 5 matching bases. Germline V gene data show CDR1 as SGHRS and CDR2 as YFSETQ. V was shortened by 0 bases and J by 10 bases, with 10 bases between the two germline ends. There are 13 residues in the CDR3. CDR3 residues: CASSLDEGVELFF. The CDR3, as DNA: TGCGCCAGCAGCTTGGACGAAGGGGTGGAGCTGTTTTTT.

The V gene is TRBV6-5, the J gene TRBJ1-5; TRBD1 agrees at 7 bases. CDR3 length equals 14 residues. CDR1 is MNHEY, CDR2 SVGAGI, per germline. Unmatched junction bases numbered 0, after V lost 2 bases and J lost 2 bases. DNA for the CDR3: TGTGCCAGCAGTTACGACAGGGGCAATCAGCCCCAGCATTTT. It yields the protein CASSYDRGNQPQHF.

The gene calls are TRBV11-3 and TRBJ1-3, with no clear D. Germline V gene sequence: CDR1 SGHNT, CDR2 YENEEA. The CDR3 spans 13 residues. Deletions cut 4 bases from V and 0 bases from J, with 4 bases between. The chain's CDR3 is CASSSVSGNTIYF. The CDR3 DNA follows: TGTGCCAGCAGCTCCGTCTCTGGAAACACCATATATTTT.

The J gene is TRBJ2-7, the V gene TRBV28, with 8 bases lining up with TRBD2. Germline trimming cut 6 bases from V and 4 bases from J; bases unmatched to any gene: 11. The germline V gene has CDR1 MDHEN and CDR2 SYDVKM. This CDR3 has 15 residues. The chain's CDR3 is CASRKSGSPGYEQYF. Written as DNA, the CDR3 is TGTGCCAGCAGAAAGAGCGGGAGCCCGGGATACGAGCAGTACTTC.

The V gene is TRBV5-1, the J gene TRBJ2-1; 12 bases agree with TRBD2. CDR1 and CDR2 (germline): SGHRS, YFSETQ. This CDR3 has 15 residues. With V trimmed by 0 bases and J by 8 bases, 3 bases remained unmatched. CDR3 loop: CASSLETSGSHEQFF. CDR3 coding DNA: TGCGCCAGCAGCTTGGAGACTAGCGGGAGCCATGAGCAGTTCTTC.

This clone is a singleton in its sample. The chain recombines TRBV3-1 (or the pseudogene TRBV3-2) with TRBJ2-5; 8 bases agree with TRBD2. Trimming cost V 1 base and J 3 bases; bases outside gene matches: 7. This CDR3 contains 16 residues. The germline V gene has CDR1 LGHDT and CDR2 YNNKEL (reference sequence). CDR3 in amino acids: CASSQVDSGIEETQYF. The CDR3 coding sequence is TGTGCCAGCAGCCAAGTTGATAGCGGGATTGAAGAGACCCAGTACTTC.

The V gene is TRBV14, the J gene TRBJ2-7, with 11 bases aligning to TRBD2. This CDR3 has 14 amino acids. The germline CDR1 and CDR2 sequences are SGHDN and FVKESK. Losses at the gene ends were 4 bases for V and 3 bases for J; bases not matched to a gene: 2. Here the CDR3 reads CASSRGTSGYEQYF. CDR3 DNA sequence: TGTGCCAGCAGCCGGGGGACTAGCGGCTACGAGCAGTACTTC.

The sample holds one count of this clone. The CDR3 region has the DNA TGTGCCTGGAGTGGTTCGAGCAATCAGCCCCAGCATTTT. As protein: CAWSGSSNQPQHF. The chain carries TRBV30 and TRBJ1-5; D unresolved. The CDR3 consists of 13 residues. In germline, CDR1 is GTSNPN, CDR2 SVGIG (reference sequence). Trimming took 1 base from V and 1 from J, leaving 5 bases between them.

The gene calls are TRBV29-1 and TRBJ2-7; 10 bases are shared with TRBD2. Trimming at V came to 3 bases and at J to 4 bases, leaving 6 bases not matched to a gene. The CDR3 is 14 residues long. Germline CDR1 SQVTM, CDR2 ANQGSEA. The CDR3 here is CSVDIGSGRYEQYF. CDR3 in DNA: TGCAGCGTTGATATTGGTAGCGGGAGGTACGAGCAGTACTTC.

The chain links TRBV28 to TRBJ2-7, with D perhaps TRBD2 (6 bases). Germline CDR1 reads MDHEN; CDR2 reads SYDVKM. CDR3 length equals 17 residues. V dropped 3 bases and J dropped 0 bases, with 18 bases sitting between them. The CDR3 reads CASSLGGVGAISYEQYF. CDR3 DNA sequence: TGTGCCAGCAGTTTGGGAGGCGTCGGGGCTATCTCCTACGAGCAGTACTTC.

The chain recombines TRBV28 with TRBJ2-7, with TRBD2 matching 9 bases. The CDR3 sequence is 14 residues long. CDR1 is MDHEN, CDR2 SYDVKM, per germline. V lost 6 bases and J lost 7; bases outside the gene matches: 10. The CDR3 DNA reads TGTGCCAGCAGCCTAGCGGGGAGTCTATTGGAGCAGTACTTC. This gives the protein CASSLAGSLLEQYF.

The chain is built from TRBV9 and TRBJ2-1; perhaps TRBD1 as D (5 bases). The ends were cut back, 0 bases at V and 7 bases at J, with 17 bases in the middle. In germline, CDR1 is SGDLS, CDR2 YYNGEE. The CDR3 sequence is 16 residues long. CDR3 nucleotides: TGTGCCAGCAGCGTAGGAGGAACAGCAGGGTTGAATGAGCAGTTCTTC. It yields the protein CASSVGGTAGLNEQFF.